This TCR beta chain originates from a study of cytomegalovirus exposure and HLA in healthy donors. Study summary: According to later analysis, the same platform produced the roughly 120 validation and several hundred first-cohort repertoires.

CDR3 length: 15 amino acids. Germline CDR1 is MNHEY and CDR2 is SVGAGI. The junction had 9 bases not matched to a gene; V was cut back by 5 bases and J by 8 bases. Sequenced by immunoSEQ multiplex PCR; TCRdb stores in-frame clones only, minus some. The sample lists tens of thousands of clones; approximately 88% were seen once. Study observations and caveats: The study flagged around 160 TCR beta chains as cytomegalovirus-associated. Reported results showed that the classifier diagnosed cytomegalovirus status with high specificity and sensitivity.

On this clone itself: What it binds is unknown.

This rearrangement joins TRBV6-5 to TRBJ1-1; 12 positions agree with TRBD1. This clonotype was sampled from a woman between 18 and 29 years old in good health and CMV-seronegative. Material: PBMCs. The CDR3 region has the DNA TGTGCCAGCAGTAGGAGGGGACAGGGGGCGTCGGAAGCTTTCTTT. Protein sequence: CASSRRGQGASEAFF.